These 9 T cell receptor beta chains were all obtained from the same sample, sequenced in a study of identical twins (dated by TCRdb to 2016 to 2018). Library method: 5' RACE. The sequencing machine was an Illumina HiSeq 2000. TCRdb trimmed public reads at Q25 via fastp, called clones via MiXCR and kept in-frame beta chains. Each CDR3 protein gets just one entry, which takes the most common genes and DNA from the rows behind it. Here the sample has hundreds of thousands of distinct CDR3 sequences; about 9.4% occur a single time. The ten largest account for about 0.98% of the sample. These data were also filed under a second study, of yellow fever vaccine responses in identical twins.

Sequenced: PBMCs. These receptors all come from a young woman in good health.

In this sample, this clonotype turned up many times. This chain links TRBV4-3 with TRBJ2-1; a possible D gene is TRBD2 (5 bases). The CDR3 spans 16 residues. Germline-derived CDR1 and CDR2 are LGHNA and YSLEER. Trimming removed 1 base from V and 3 bases from J, with 13 bases in between. CDR3 amino acids: CASSQGSPSSYNEQFF. In DNA, the CDR3 is TGCGCCAGCAGCCAAGGTAGTCCTAGCAGCTACAATGAGCAGTTCTTC.

This clonotype was counted a few times. The chain recombines TRBV20-1 with TRBJ2-2; no clear D. The CDR3 sequence is 13 residues long. Germline-derived CDR1 and CDR2 are DFQATT and SNEGSKA (reference sequence). Between the trimmed V and J ends, which lost 2 bases and 7 bases, there was a span of 11 bases. In DNA form, the CDR3 reads TGCAGTGCTAGAACACTAACCGGCGGGGAGCTGTTTTTT. Protein sequence: CSARTLTGGELFF.

This clonotype has ten or more counts. V gene TRBV12-3 or TRBV12-4 combines with J gene TRBJ2-3, with 11 bases aligning to TRBD2. V lost 6 bases to trimming and J lost 4 bases; unmatched junction nucleotides: 6. The CDR3 totals 15 residues. The CDR3 region has the DNA TGTGCCAGCAGCTATAGCGGGGGGGGATCAGATACGCAGTATTTT. It specifies CASSYSGGGSDTQYF.

This clonotype was seen only a few times. The rearrangement uses TRBV5-1 and TRBJ2-7; maybe TRBD1 (6 bases). Trimming left V 7 bases short and J 2 bases short, with 16 bases between. The CDR3 contains 14 residues. Looked up from germline, CDR1 is SGHRS and CDR2 is YFSETQ. In nucleotides, the CDR3 is TGCGCCAGCTGTCCCGGGACACTGCCCTACGAGCAGTACTTC. It yields the protein CASCPGTLPYEQYF.

This clonotype has a count of ten or more. V usage is TRBV4-3 and J usage is TRBJ2-7; D is perhaps TRBD1 or TRBD2 (5 bases each). This CDR3 spans 15 amino acids. The V and J ends lost 0 bases and 2 bases respectively, with 11 bases between them. Germline V gene lookup returns CDR1 LGHNA and CDR2 YSLEER. The CDR3 bases are TGCGCCAGCAGCCAAGAGGGTGGGGGAACCTACGAGCAGTACTTC. It encodes CASSQEGGGTYEQYF.

This clonotype was counted only a few times. This chain uses TRBV27 with TRBJ1-1; D is undetermined. V lost 2 bases and J lost 1, with 14 bases in between. CDR1 is MNHEY and CDR2 is SMNVEV in the germline V gene (reference sequence). This CDR3 spans 16 amino acids. In DNA, the CDR3 is TGTGCCAGCAGTTTAAGCTGGGAAACAAGGAACACTGAAGCTTTCTTT. Translating it yields CASSLSWETRNTEAFF.

This clonotype was seen many times. The chain combines TRBV7-2 with TRBJ1-2; D unresolved. Germline V gene data show CDR1 as SGHTA and CDR2 as FQGNSA. The CDR3 length is 14 residues. V was trimmed by 7 bases and J by 4 bases, leaving 16 bases between them. CDR3 amino acids: CASKEAVLTYGYTF. The CDR3 DNA is TGTGCCAGCAAGGAGGCGGTCCTGACCTATGGCTACACCTTC.

The chain recombines TRBV6-1 with TRBJ2-5; 8 nucleotides align to TRBD1. CDR1 and CDR2 (germline): MNHNS, SASEGT. The junction had 14 bases not matched to a gene; V was cut back by 7 bases and J by 4 bases. There are 16 residues in the CDR3. CDR3 DNA: TGTGCCAGCACCGAATCCGGGACAGGTGGTGCAGAGACCCAGTACTTC. This sequence encodes CASTESGTGGAETQYF.

This clonotype was seen only a few times. The V gene is TRBV6-2 or TRBV6-3, the J gene TRBJ2-5; TRBD2 matches 12 bases. Germline CDR1 is MNHEY and CDR2 is SVGEGT. The CDR3 sequence is 17 residues long. The ends lost 6 bases at V and 4 bases at J; junction bases unmatched: 12. DNA for the CDR3: TGTGCCAGCAGCTATATCCGGTCGGGACTAGCGGGAGAGACCCAGTACTTC. Translation gives CASSYIRSGLAGETQYF.